This T cell receptor (beta chain) was sequenced in a study of response to subunit inactivated influenza vaccine (dated by TCRdb to the late 2010s). About the full investigation: Deep quantitative T cell receptor repertoire profiling was used in the study to track responses to a trivalent subunit inactivated influenza vaccine. What the study reported, not specific to this receptor: The authors proposed that each seasonal influenza vaccination may bring in only a limited number of new T cells.

Concerning this clonotype: The target of this receptor is not known. There are no base qualities to consult, and no much larger clone falls within one base.

The library was obtained by RT-PCR. TCRdb names Illumina HiSeq 2500 as the instrument used. TCRdb itself trimmed the public reads at Q25 with fastp, ran MiXCR and retained productive beta chains. Under each unique CDR3 protein, matching rows form one entry showing the most common genes and DNA. The sample has 530,000 or so distinct CDR3 sequences on record, over 25% of them singletons. Under 2.5% of the sample lies in the top ten. The material was CD4+ T cells sorted from PBMCs, obtained 4 to 6 days after vaccination. The receptor's source is a man aged 50-59 years who received an inactivated influenza vaccine. Donor details come from another sample of the same person, matched by shared clones.

Here the CDR3 is given as CASSLGLAGNRETQYF. Read as DNA, the sequence is TGTGCCAGCAGCCTGGGACTAGCGGGGAATAGGGAGACCCAGTACTTC. Recombination connected TRBV7-6 to TRBJ2-5, and 13 bases in between align with TRBD2. At the junction V is shortened by 5 bases and J by 5 bases; bases outside the gene matches: 8. CDR3 length: 16 amino acids, cysteine to phenylalanine. Just the 48-base CDR3 DNA is kept, in frame starting at base 1. CDR1 and CDR2, looked up from the germline V gene, are SGHVS and FNYEAQ.